The rows below give T cell receptor beta chains drawn from one sample of a study of radiation and T cells in renal cell carcinoma. Sequenced by immunoSEQ multiplex PCR; TCRdb stores in-frame clones only, minus some. The sample yields some 120,000 clones, around 80% seen once. Sequencing was performed on blood, taken from a patient whose treatment included radiotherapy and nephrectomy. These receptors were obtained from a woman aged 60-75 years with renal cell carcinoma. CDR3s include the opening cysteine and the closing phenylalanine or tryptophan. D genes are given only for firm matches. Some rows have no size entry. The others give once, few or many, or a class for an expanded clone.

d_gene: NA
abundance: NA
v_gene: TRBV6-4
j_gene: TRBJ2-1
len: 15
CDR3nt: TGTGCCAGCAGTCCCGCTAGCCTGTCCTACAATGAGCAGTTCTTC
CDR3aa: CASSPASLSYNEQFF

d_gene: NA
abundance: few
v_gene: TRBV2
j_gene: TRBJ1-1
len: 13
CDR3nt: TGTGCCAGCATGGGAGGTATGAACACTGAAGCTTTCTTT
CDR3aa: CASMGGMNTEAFF

d_gene: NA
abundance: NA
v_gene: TRBV21-1
j_gene: TRBJ1-1
len: 17
CDR3nt: TGTGCCAGCAGCAAAGTGGGGGGCAGGCGGCTTCCCCCTGAAGCTTTCTTT
CDR3aa: CASSKVGGRRLPPEAFF

d_gene: NA
abundance: NA
v_gene: TRBV19
j_gene: TRBJ1-4
len: 15
CDR3nt: TGTGCCAGTCAGTGGGGGGATCGCGGTAATGAAAAACTGTTTTTT
CDR3aa: CASQWGDRGNEKLFF

d_gene: TRBD2
abundance: once
v_gene: TRBV7-7
j_gene: TRBJ2-1
len: 17
CDR3nt: TGTGCTAGCAGTTCGTGCATCAGGGAGGGGACGGTGGATGAGCAGTTCTTC
CDR3aa: CASSSCIREGTVDEQFF

d_gene: TRBD1
abundance: NA
v_gene: TRBV18
j_gene: TRBJ2-7
len: 15
CDR3nt: TGTGCCAGCTCACCACCGGGACAGGGTAACCACGAGCAGTACTTC
CDR3aa: CASSPPGQGNHEQYF

d_gene: NA
abundance: NA
v_gene: TRBV5-1
j_gene: TRBJ1-1
len: 14
CDR3nt: TGCGCCAGCAGCTTGCGTGCTTCAGGCACTGAAGCTTTCTTT
CDR3aa: CASSLRASGTEAFF

d_gene: NA
abundance: NA
v_gene: TRBV2
j_gene: TRBJ1-4
len: 17
CDR3nt: TGTGCCAGCACCGGACGGCGTAGGGGTTTTAATGATGAAAAACTGTTTTTT
CDR3aa: CASTGRRRGFNDEKLFF

d_gene: TRBD1
abundance: NA
v_gene: TRBV30
j_gene: TRBJ2-7
len: 11
CDR3nt: TGTGCCTTGGACAGGGGGTACGAGCAGTACTTC
CDR3aa: CALDRGYEQYF

d_gene: NA
abundance: NA
v_gene: TRBV5-1
j_gene: TRBJ2-7
len: 14
CDR3nt: TGCGCCAGCAGCTTGGGGGACTCCCGCAACGAGCAGTACTTC
CDR3aa: CASSLGDSRNEQYF

d_gene: TRBD1
abundance: NA
v_gene: TRBV11-2
j_gene: TRBJ2-5
len: 14
CDR3nt: TGTGCCAGCAGCCTCGGGACAGTACAAGAGACCCAGTACTTC
CDR3aa: CASSLGTVQETQYF

d_gene: NA
abundance: NA
v_gene: TRBV2
j_gene: TRBJ2-3
len: 14
CDR3nt: TGTGCCACCGGGGACGGACGGAGCACAGATACGCAGTATTTT
CDR3aa: CATGDGRSTDTQYF

d_gene: NA
abundance: NA
v_gene: TRBV9
j_gene: TRBJ1-1
len: 14
CDR3nt: TGTGCCAGCAGCACCCAGGGATTGAACACTGAAGCTTTCTTT
CDR3aa: CASSTQGLNTEAFF

d_gene: NA
abundance: once
v_gene: TRBV28
j_gene: TRBJ2-5
len: 14
CDR3nt: TGTGCCAGCAGTTTTAGATGGCGGGGTGAGACCCAGTACTTC
CDR3aa: CASSFRWRGETQYF

d_gene: NA
abundance: NA
v_gene: TRBV2
j_gene: TRBJ1-5
len: 14
CDR3nt: TGTGCCAGCAGTGAAGCTGGGGGCGGACAGCCCCAGCATTTT
CDR3aa: CASSEAGGGQPQHF

d_gene: NA
abundance: NA
v_gene: TRBV5-4
j_gene: TRBJ1-1
len: 15
CDR3nt: TGTGCCAGCAGCTTGGGCGGGGCCGAGAACACTGAAGCTTTCTTT
CDR3aa: CASSLGGAENTEAFF

d_gene: NA
abundance: NA
v_gene: TRBV6-5
j_gene: TRBJ1-4
len: 13
CDR3nt: TGTGCCAGCAGTTACTCGTCGGGGGAAAAACTGTTTTTT
CDR3aa: CASSYSSGEKLFF

d_gene: NA
abundance: NA
v_gene: TRBV5-5
j_gene: TRBJ1-2
len: 15
CDR3nt: TGTGCCAGCAGCTGGTCGGGGGGTGATGAGGTTGGCTACACCTTC
CDR3aa: CASSWSGGDEVGYTF

d_gene: NA
abundance: NA
v_gene: TRBV7-9
j_gene: TRBJ2-1
len: 14
CDR3nt: TGTGCCAGCAGCCCTACCGGGTACGGCGGTGAGCAGTTCTTC
CDR3aa: CASSPTGYGGEQFF

d_gene: NA
abundance: few
v_gene: TRBV9
j_gene: TRBJ1-1
len: 13
CDR3nt: TGTGCCAGCAGCGTGGGCGGGGACCACCCTGCTTTCTTT
CDR3aa: CASSVGGDHPAFF

d_gene: NA
abundance: NA
v_gene: TRBV18
j_gene: TRBJ1-6
len: 14
CDR3nt: TGTGCCAGCTCCCAAGGAGTTACCAATTCACCCCTCCACTTT
CDR3aa: CASSQGVTNSPLHF

d_gene: TRBD1
abundance: once
v_gene: TRBV5-1
j_gene: TRBJ1-6
len: 16
CDR3nt: TGCGCCAGCAGCTTGGCAGGGGGACAGGGAGAATCACCCCTCCACTTT
CDR3aa: CASSLAGGQGESPLHF

d_gene: NA
abundance: few
v_gene: TRBV30
j_gene: TRBJ2-2
len: 12
CDR3nt: TGTGCCTGGAGAAGGGGCCCCGGGGAGCTGTTTTTT
CDR3aa: CAWRRGPGELFF

d_gene: NA
abundance: NA
v_gene: TRBV9
j_gene: TRBJ2-5
len: 15
CDR3nt: TGTGCCAGCAGCGTAGCTCAGTACAGGGCCGAGACCCAGTACTTC
CDR3aa: CASSVAQYRAETQYF

d_gene: NA
abundance: NA
v_gene: TRBV19
j_gene: TRBJ2-7
len: 14
CDR3nt: TGTGCCAGTAGTATAGGGGGAATGCCCCACGAGCAGTACTTC
CDR3aa: CASSIGGMPHEQYF

d_gene: NA
abundance: NA
v_gene: TRBV7-2
j_gene: TRBJ1-4
len: 13
CDR3nt: TGTGCCAGCAGCTTAGCCGGGGCGCCAAAACTGTTTTTT
CDR3aa: CASSLAGAPKLFF

d_gene: NA
abundance: many
v_gene: TRBV2
j_gene: TRBJ1-3
len: 11
CDR3nt: TGTGCCAGCAGTGAACAAGCATCCATATATTTT
CDR3aa: CASSEQASIYF

d_gene: NA
abundance: NA
v_gene: TRBV10-2
j_gene: TRBJ1-6
len: 15
CDR3nt: TGCGCCAGCAGTGGGTCTGGATCCTATAATTCACCCCTCCACTTT
CDR3aa: CASSGSGSYNSPLHF

d_gene: NA
abundance: NA
v_gene: TRBV2
j_gene: TRBJ1-1
len: 14
CDR3nt: TGTGCCAGCAGTACCCTGGGGTCAAACACTGAAGCTTTCTTT
CDR3aa: CASSTLGSNTEAFF

d_gene: NA
abundance: NA
v_gene: TRBV11-2
j_gene: TRBJ2-2
len: 15
CDR3nt: TGTGCCAGCAGCCGAGGGACCTACGGCACCGGGGAGCTGTTTTTT
CDR3aa: CASSRGTYGTGELFF

d_gene: TRBD1
abundance: few
v_gene: TRBV13
j_gene: TRBJ2-1
len: 16
CDR3nt: TGTGCCAGCAGCCTAAGGACAGGGGGTCCCTACAATGAGCAGTTCTTC
CDR3aa: CASSLRTGGPYNEQFF

d_gene: TRBD1
abundance: NA
v_gene: TRBV7-6
j_gene: TRBJ1-2
len: 15
CDR3nt: TGTGCCAGCAGCTCCCGGGACAGGGGGCACTATGGCTACACCTTC
CDR3aa: CASSSRDRGHYGYTF

d_gene: NA
abundance: NA
v_gene: TRBV16
j_gene: TRBJ1-5
len: 14
CDR3nt: TGTGCCAGCACTAAGGGGATCCGCAATCAGCCCCAGCATTTT
CDR3aa: CASTKGIRNQPQHF

d_gene: NA
abundance: NA
v_gene: TRBV19
j_gene: TRBJ1-3
len: 14
CDR3nt: TGTGCCAGTACCGTCGGGGGGCGAGGAAACACCATATATTTT
CDR3aa: CASTVGGRGNTIYF

d_gene: NA
abundance: NA
v_gene: TRBV6-1
j_gene: TRBJ2-7
len: 11
CDR3nt: TGTGCCAGCAACGGGGACTACGAGCAGTACTTC
CDR3aa: CASNGDYEQYF

d_gene: NA
abundance: NA
v_gene: TRBV7-3
j_gene: TRBJ2-6
len: 18
CDR3nt: TGTGCCAGCAGCGCACTCAAGTCTCCAAACTCTGGGGCCAACGTCCTGACTTTC
CDR3aa: CASSALKSPNSGANVLTF

d_gene: NA
abundance: NA
v_gene: TRBV7-8
j_gene: TRBJ1-2
len: 14
CDR3nt: TGTGCCAGCAGCCCATCGACAGTTAACTATGGCTACACCTTC
CDR3aa: CASSPSTVNYGYTF

d_gene: TRBD1
abundance: NA
v_gene: TRBV2
j_gene: TRBJ2-7
len: 10
CDR3nt: TGTGCCAGCATGGCGGACAGGGCGTACTTC
CDR3aa: CASMADRAYF

d_gene: NA
abundance: NA
v_gene: TRBV27
j_gene: TRBJ2-6
len: 16
CDR3nt: TGTGCCAGCAGTTTAGGCAGGGGCTCTGGGGCCAACGTCCTGACTTTC
CDR3aa: CASSLGRGSGANVLTF

d_gene: TRBD1
abundance: NA
v_gene: TRBV19
j_gene: TRBJ1-5
len: 18
CDR3nt: TGTGCCAGTACCCCGGGACAGGGATTTAGTCCCGGCAATCAGCCCCAGCATTTT
CDR3aa: CASTPGQGFSPGNQPQHF